The text below deals with one T cell receptor beta chain. At least ten counts were recorded for this clonotype. There is no known antigen for this receptor. No per-base quality is available; no much larger clone lies one base away. This record belongs to a study of neurological immune-mediated disorders (dated by TCRdb to 2018 to 2020). Broadly, across the study: Among the approximately 34 multiple sclerosis patients, relapsing-remitting MS accounted for around 30 and secondary progressive MS accounted for 3. Peripheral blood TCR-beta repertoires from HTLV-I-associated myelopathy (HAM/TSP) patients, multiple sclerosis patients and healthy controls were compared by UMI-based sequencing. The 100 to 110 TCR-beta libraries covered PBMC samples along with longitudinal samples, technical triplicates, and paired sorted CD4+ and CD8+ T-cell subsets. Of the approximately 70 subjects in the cohort, about 14 were HAM/TSP patients, some 34 were multiple sclerosis patients, and around 20 were healthy controls.

Unsorted PBMC libraries were generated from 2 million PBMCs stored in RNAlater at -80 °C until RNA extraction. Multiple sclerosis patients were enrolled in a US clinical protocol evaluating disease progression by magnetic resonance imaging. Peripheral blood was subjected to Ficoll-Hypaque density gradient centrifugation to isolate PBMCs, which were then cryopreserved in liquid nitrogen. The investigation overall reported the following: The MS cluster was not associated with any clinical or MRI features, and the authors stated that larger cohorts are needed. TCR clonal expansion was highest in HAM/TSP patients and lowest in MS patients, with MS patients falling below even healthy controls. Expanded clones from different subjects shared no identical CDR3 amino acid sequences, which suggests that TCR-beta repertoires were private in all groups. In phylogenetic analysis, the repertoires of 18 of 34 MS patients grouped into a cluster of related CDR3 sequences, which suggests a possible signature at the repertoire level.

cDNA synthesis used template-switch 5'RACE with a primer carrying a 10-nucleotide random unique molecular identifier tagging each TCR transcript. Every sequencing run covered 15-18 subjects and yielded more than 180 million TCR-beta sequences. The RNeasy kit was used to extract total RNA. TCR-beta VDJ regions were amplified with primers for the TCR constant region and the 5'RACE anchor, using the KAPA Real-time Library Amplification kit. A first PCR added sample indexes and Illumina adaptors, and a second PCR then raised library yield. After Ampure bead purification, the TCR product of roughly 650 bp was size-selected on a 2% E-gel SizeSelection system. Before pooling, library quality was assessed on a Bioanalyzer, concentration was determined with Qubit, and library quantification was performed with the Kapa Library Quantification kit. An Illumina HiSeq 2500 sequenced the libraries paired-end 2 x 150 bp. To increase sequence diversity, about 25-31% phiX was spiked into each library pool. Per the original workflow: The quality-filtered reads were processed with the UMI-based MiGEC pipeline, whose error correction step removed more than 75% of the raw TCR sequences. IMGT germline references were used for aligning VDJ genes, and each clonotype was defined as a unique CDR3 amino acid sequence together with its V-J genes. VDJtools evaluated clonal expansion, Shannon diversity and CDR3 relatedness (CalcPairwiseDistances, ClusterSamples); CLCbio workbench built phylogenetic trees. Clones with at least 8 unique UMIs were defined as expanded, with this threshold being based on coefficient-of-variation modelling across technical triplicates. Using fastp trimming at Q25 and MiXCR clonotype assembly, TCRdb reanalyzed the public sequencing data and kept in-frame beta chains. Every entry covers one CDR3 protein and lists the most common genes and DNA from its rows. The V and J calls here are based on TCRdb, not the publication. This sample has tens of thousands of distinct CDR3 sequences in its table, and approximately 4% of those were observed once. The ten largest clones take up 2.9% of the sample.

V is clipped by 5 bases and J by 5 bases, and the sequence between their germline boundaries is 21 bases long. Via the germline V gene, CDR1 is SQVTM and CDR2 ANQGSEA. Its CDR3 holds 16 amino acids, cysteine through phenylalanine. Here the CDR3 DNA is all that survives: 48 bases in frame from base 1. The receptor's source is a man aged 50-60 years with multiple sclerosis. The sequenced sample was PBMCs. The chain uses TRBV29-1 and TRBJ2-2; the D assignment is uncertain and may be TRBD1 or TRBD2, with 5 bases supporting each. The DNA reads as follows: TGCAGCGTTCAAAAGGTGACCCGGGACGCAACCGGGGAGCTGTTTTTT. This codes for CSVQKVTRDATGELFF.